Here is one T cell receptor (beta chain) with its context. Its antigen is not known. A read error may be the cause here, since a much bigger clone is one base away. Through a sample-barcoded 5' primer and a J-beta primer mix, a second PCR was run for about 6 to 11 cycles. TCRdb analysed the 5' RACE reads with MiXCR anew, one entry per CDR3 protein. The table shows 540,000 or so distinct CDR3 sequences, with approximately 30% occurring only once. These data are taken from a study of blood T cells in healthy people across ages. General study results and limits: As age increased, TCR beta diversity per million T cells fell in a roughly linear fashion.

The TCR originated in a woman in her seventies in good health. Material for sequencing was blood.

Here the CDR3 reads CASSLQGIQGTQYF. The CDR3 nucleotides are TGTGCCAGCAGTCTACAGGGGATCCAAGGGACCCAGTACTTC. This chain joins TRBV12-3 or TRBV12-4 and TRBJ2-5; 7 bases match TRBD1. The CDR3 length is 14 residues.